The clone carrying this T cell receptor (beta chain) appeared a single time. The antigen remains unidentified. The naive CD8 fraction comprised CD45RO-negative cells positively selected for CCR7 and excluded terminally differentiated effector memory CD45RA+ cells. Trimming stripped 4 bases from V and 1 base from J, with 15 bases between. CDR3 length equals 16 residues. Germline assignment: CDR1 SGHVS and CDR2 FQNEAQ. This sample was included in a study of shared clonotypes between healthy human individuals. The study's findings and limits: The sharing of 4% to 5.5% of naive CD4 clonotypes was seen across a handful of donors.

The repertoire was sequenced with immunoSEQ multiplex PCR; TCRdb's copy has only in-frame clones and lacks some. Found here are 1.5 million to 2.5 million clones, about 95% of them singletons; the top ten hold under 1.5%. The sample consisted of naive CD8+ T cells sorted from blood. The V and J genes are TRBV7-8 and TRBJ2-3, with D perhaps TRBD2 (6 bases). The source of this sequence is a man in his late teens or twenties in good health. The CDR3 DNA reads TGTGCCAGCAGCTCCCTGGGGGGAGAGGGCACAGATACGCAGTATTTT. Amino acid sequence: CASSSLGGEGTDTQYF.